This TCR beta chain derives from a study of long-term antiretroviral therapy in people with HIV. The assay used was immunoSEQ (version v3.0), run at survey level. The table came from immunoSEQ multiplex PCR; TCRdb's copy has only in-frame clones and leaves some out. The repertoire has 30,000 to 40,000 clones, less than 90% of them found once; the top ten carry around 6.5%. Details on this clone: Its antigen is still unknown.

V lost 3 bases to trimming and J lost 4 bases, with 9 bases between them. Germline values: CDR1 SEHNR, CDR2 FQNEAQ (reference sequence). The CDR3 runs to 13 residues. Specimens retained roughly 0.95-11 million cryopreserved PBMC preceding DNA extraction. General study results and limits: All time points showed a repertoire dominated by clones expanded before ART. Diversity measured after ART increased yet remained under transplant donor controls.

This chain joins TRBV7-9 and TRBJ1-2, with a possible D match to TRBD1 (5 bases). Sample: unsorted PBMCs, taken 1 year after starting antiretroviral therapy. The clonotype originates from a man aged 18 to 30 with HIV. The CDR3 DNA follows: TGTGCCAGCAGCTTCCAGGGTACCTATGGCTACACCTTC. Amino acids: CASSFQGTYGYTF.